The source of this TCR beta chain is a study of control samples from healthy donors and cancer patients. Germline assignment: CDR1 KGHSH and CDR2 LQKENI. Trimming stripped 3 bases from V and 4 bases from J, with 15 bases between. The CDR3 contains 15 residues. This clone was detected only a few times. Clones were sequenced by immunoSEQ multiplex PCR, and TCRdb holds only the in-frame ones, with some missing. The repertoire includes some 140,000 clones, around 96% of them detected once, and around 6.2% sits in the top ten. This chain joins TRBV18 and TRBJ1-2, with D unclear. Specimen: blood. This clonotype was sampled from a man in his forties in good health. The CDR3 region is CASSPVGEAGYGYTF. The CDR3 coding sequence is TGTGCCAGCTCACCGGTTGGCGAGGCAGGCTATGGCTACACCTTC.